Sequencing of this TCR beta chain was carried out in a study of T cell responses to AZD1222 COVID-19 vaccine. Produced via immunoSEQ multiplex PCR; TCRdb's table is partial and in-frame only. There are 90,000 to 95,000 clones in the sample; around nine tenths occur only once, and about 19% lies in the top ten. V dropped 5 bases and J dropped 0 bases, with 11 bases sitting between them. Germline loops: CDR1 WSHSY, CDR2 SAAADI. CDR3 length: 15 residues. Material: peripheral blood, obtained on day 0 of AZD1222 vaccination. This clonotype was sampled from an adult in good health. V usage is TRBV10-2 and J usage is TRBJ1-3; D may be TRBD1 (6 bases). The CDR3 bases are TGCGCCAGCAGTACAGGGTTAATCTCTGGAAACACCATATATTTT. Amino acid sequence: CASSTGLISGNTIYF.